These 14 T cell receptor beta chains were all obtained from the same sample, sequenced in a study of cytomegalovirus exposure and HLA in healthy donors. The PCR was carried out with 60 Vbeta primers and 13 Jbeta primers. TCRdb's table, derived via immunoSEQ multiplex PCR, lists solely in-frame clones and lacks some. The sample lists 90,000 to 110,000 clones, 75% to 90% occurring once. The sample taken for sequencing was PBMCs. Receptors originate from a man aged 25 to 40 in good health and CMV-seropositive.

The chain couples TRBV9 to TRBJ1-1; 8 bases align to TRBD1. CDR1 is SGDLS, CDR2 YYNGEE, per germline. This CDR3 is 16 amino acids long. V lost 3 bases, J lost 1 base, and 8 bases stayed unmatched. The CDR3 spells CASSARDRTKNTEAFF. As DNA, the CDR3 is TGTGCCAGCAGCGCCCGGGACAGGACGAAGAACACTGAAGCTTTCTTT.

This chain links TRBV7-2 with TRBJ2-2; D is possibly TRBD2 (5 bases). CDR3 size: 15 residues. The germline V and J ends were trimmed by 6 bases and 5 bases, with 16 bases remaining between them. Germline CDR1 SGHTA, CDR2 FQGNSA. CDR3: CASSAAGVGTGELFF. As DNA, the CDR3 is TGTGCCAGCAGTGCCGCCGGGGTTGGAACCGGGGAGCTGTTTTTT.

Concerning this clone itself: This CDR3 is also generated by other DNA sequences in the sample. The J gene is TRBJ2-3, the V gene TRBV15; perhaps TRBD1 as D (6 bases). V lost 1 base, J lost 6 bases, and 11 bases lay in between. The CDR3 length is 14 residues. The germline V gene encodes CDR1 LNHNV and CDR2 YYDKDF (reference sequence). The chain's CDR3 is CATSRAGDADTQYF. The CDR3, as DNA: TGTGCCACCAGCAGAGCAGGGGATGCGGATACGCAGTATTTT.

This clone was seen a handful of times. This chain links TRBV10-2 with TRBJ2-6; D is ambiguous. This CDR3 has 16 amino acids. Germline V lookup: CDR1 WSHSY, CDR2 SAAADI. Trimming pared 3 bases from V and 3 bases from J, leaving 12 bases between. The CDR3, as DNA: TGCGCCAGCAGTGATCCGGCGTCGGGTGGGGCCAACGTCCTGACTTTC. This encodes CASSDPASGGANVLTF.

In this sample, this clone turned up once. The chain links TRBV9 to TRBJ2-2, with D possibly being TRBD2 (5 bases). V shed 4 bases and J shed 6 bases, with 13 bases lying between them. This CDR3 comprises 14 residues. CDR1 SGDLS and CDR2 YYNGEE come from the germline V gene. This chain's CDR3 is CASSTLIGAGELFF. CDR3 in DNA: TGTGCCAGCAGCACCCTCATCGGGGCCGGGGAGCTGTTTTTT.

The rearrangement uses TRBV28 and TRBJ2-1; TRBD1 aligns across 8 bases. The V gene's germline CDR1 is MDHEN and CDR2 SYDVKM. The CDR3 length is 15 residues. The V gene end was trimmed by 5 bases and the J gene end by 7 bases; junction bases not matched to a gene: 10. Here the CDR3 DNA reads TGTGCCAGCAGTCCAGGGGGCGCGGCCGCGAATGAGCAGTTCTTC. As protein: CASSPGGAAANEQFF.

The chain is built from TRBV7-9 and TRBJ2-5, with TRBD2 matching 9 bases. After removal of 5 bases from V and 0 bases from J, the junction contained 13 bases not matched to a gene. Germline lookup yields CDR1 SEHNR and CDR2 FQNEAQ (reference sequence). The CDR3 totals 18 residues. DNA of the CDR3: TGTGCCAGCAGCCTTGGGGAACAGCGGGGGGCGTACCAAGAGACCCAGTACTTC. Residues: CASSLGEQRGAYQETQYF.

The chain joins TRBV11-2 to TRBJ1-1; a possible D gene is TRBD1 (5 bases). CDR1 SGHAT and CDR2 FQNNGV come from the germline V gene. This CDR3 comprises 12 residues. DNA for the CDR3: TGTGCAGTAGGTAGGGGAGGGACTGAAGCTTTCTTT. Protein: CAVGRGGTEAFF.

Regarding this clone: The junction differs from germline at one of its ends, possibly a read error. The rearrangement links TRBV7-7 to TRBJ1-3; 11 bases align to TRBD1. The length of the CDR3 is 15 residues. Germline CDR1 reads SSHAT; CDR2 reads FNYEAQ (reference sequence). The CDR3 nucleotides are TGTGCTAGCAGCTCGGGACAGGGGGCTGGAAACACCATATATTTT. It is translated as CASSSGQGAGNTIYF.

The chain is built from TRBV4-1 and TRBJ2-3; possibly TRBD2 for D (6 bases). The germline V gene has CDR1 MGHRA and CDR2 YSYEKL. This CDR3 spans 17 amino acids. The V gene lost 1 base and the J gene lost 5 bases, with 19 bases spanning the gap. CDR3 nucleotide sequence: TGCGCCAGCAGCCAAGGACAACTAGCAAGATCGGAAGATACGCAGTATTTT. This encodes CASSQGQLARSEDTQYF.

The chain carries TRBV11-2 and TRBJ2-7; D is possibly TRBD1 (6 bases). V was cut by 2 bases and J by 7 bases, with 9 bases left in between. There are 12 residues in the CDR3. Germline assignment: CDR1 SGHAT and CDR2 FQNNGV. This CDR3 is CASSLNRAEQYF. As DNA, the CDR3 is TGTGCCAGCAGCTTAAACAGGGCGGAGCAGTACTTC. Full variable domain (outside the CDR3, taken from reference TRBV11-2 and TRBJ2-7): EAGVAQSPRYKIIEKRQSVAFWCNPISGHATLYWYQQILGQGPKLLIQFQNNGVVDDSQLPKDRFSAERLKGVDSTLKIQPAKLEDSAVYLCASSLNRAEQYFGPGTRLTVT.

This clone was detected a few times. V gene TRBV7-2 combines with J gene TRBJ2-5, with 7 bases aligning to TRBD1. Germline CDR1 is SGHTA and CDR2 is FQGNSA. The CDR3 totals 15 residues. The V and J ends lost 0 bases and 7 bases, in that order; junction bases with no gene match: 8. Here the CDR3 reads CASSLAGGADPTQYF. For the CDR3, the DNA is TGTGCCAGCAGCTTAGCAGGGGGCGCCGACCCGACCCAGTACTTC.

CDR3 protein: CASSLRVQGGVNIQYF. The CDR3, as DNA: TGTGCCAGCAGCTTGCGAGTACAGGGTGGAGTAAACATTCAGTACTTC. This chain links TRBV5-6 with TRBJ2-4; weak D call: TRBD1 (6 bases). The V gene's germline CDR1 is SGHDT and CDR2 YYEEEE. Trimming removed 1 base at V and 6 bases at J, with 17 bases between. There are 16 residues in the CDR3.

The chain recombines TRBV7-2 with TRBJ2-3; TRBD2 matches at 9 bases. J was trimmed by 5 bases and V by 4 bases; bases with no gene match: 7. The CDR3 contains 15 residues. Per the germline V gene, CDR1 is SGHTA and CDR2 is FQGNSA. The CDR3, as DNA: TGTGCCAGCAGCTACAGCGGGGGGCGTAGAGATACGCAGTATTTT. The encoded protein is CASSYSGGRRDTQYF.